The present T cell receptor (beta chain) was sequenced within a study of T cells in Graves' hyperthyroidism and ophthalmopathy. It was RNA transcripts that yielded the amplified TCR beta CDR3 regions. TCR CDR3 regions were first amplified by RT-PCR with HTBI primers. TCRdb passed the multiplex PCR reads through MiXCR, listing each CDR3 protein once. The sample lists hundreds of thousands of distinct CDR3 sequences; approximately 19% were seen once. V was shortened by 0 bases and J by 6 bases, with 11 bases between the two germline ends. This CDR3 has 14 residues. The germline CDR1 and CDR2 sequences are ENHRY and SYGVKD.

Sequenced material: blood. The origin of this receptor is a woman in her forties or fifties with Graves' hyperthyroidism that later progressed to Graves' ophthalmopathy. The J gene is TRBJ1-2, the V gene TRBV10-3, with unresolved D. The CDR3 spells CAISESLGSHGYTF. In DNA form, the CDR3 reads TGTGCCATCAGTGAGTCACTGGGGTCCCATGGCTACACCTTC.